The clone carrying this TCR beta chain was counted many times. The antigen is not known. This sample stems from a study of T cell repertoires in cytomegalovirus infection. In the study overall: Public signatures in TCR beta pointed to CMV infection and matching HLA type. Study results and limitations: Carriers of CMV plus the relevant HLA were identified by cumulative public TCR beta family frequency. It was HLA-C-restricted CMV-specific TCR beta clonotypes that dominated the response ex vivo.

TCRdb re-called the reads with MiXCR, one entry per CDR3 protein. The sample has some 180,000 distinct CDR3 sequences; roughly 15% are singletons. CDR1 and CDR2 (germline): DFQATT, SNEGSKA (reference sequence). J was trimmed by 0 bases and V by 4 bases; bases with no gene match: 4. This CDR3 has 14 amino acids. The chain recombines TRBV20-1 with TRBJ2-7, with 9 bases that match TRBD2. The source of this sequence is a human donor in good health (CMV status not recorded). Some clones in this sample may be carry-over from other donors' samples. The specimen sequenced was CD8+ T cells from PBMCs. The CDR3 DNA reads as TGCAGTGCTATAGCGGGGGACCTCTCCTACGAGCAGTACTTC. Amino acids: CSAIAGDLSYEQYF.